The next 27 T cell receptor beta chains were all read from a single sample in a study of CXCR3-negative and CXCR3-positive naive CD8 T cells. cDNA libraries for TRB were generated by 5' RACE incorporating UMI labels. For each CDR3 protein, TCRdb gives one entry from its re-call of the 5' RACE reads, without DNA. The data show tens of thousands of distinct CDR3 sequences, and the top ten clones hold 20% to 25%. Sequencing was done on a sample of memory CD8+ T cells from blood. These receptors originate from a human donor in good health. Some clones in this sample may be carry-over from other donors' samples.

The CDR3 is CASSRPRVGEQFF. The J gene is TRBJ2-1, the V gene TRBV4-1; with no DNA, the TCRdb D assignment of TRBD1 cannot be verified. This CDR3 spans 13 amino acids. CDR1 MGHRA and CDR2 YSYEKL come from the germline V gene.

This rearrangement joins TRBV6-6 to TRBJ1-1; TCRdb proposes TRBD1, but this gene call is untestable without DNA. The CDR3 has 16 amino acids. Germline assignment: CDR1 MNHNY and CDR2 SVGAGI (reference sequence). CDR3 loop: CASSFHPEFMNTEAFF.

The chain recombines TRBV3-1 with TRBJ2-7; TCRdb proposes TRBD1, but this gene call is untestable without DNA. The CDR3 is made up of 14 amino acids. Germline assignment: CDR1 LGHDT and CDR2 YNNKEL (reference sequence). This chain's CDR3 is CASSQGQGPYEQYF.

The chain carries TRBV14 and TRBJ2-7. Germline V gives CDR1 SGHDN, CDR2 FVKESK. The CDR3 has 12 residues. This CDR3 is CASSQRSYEQYF. The whole variable domain, filled in from reference TRBV14 and TRBJ2-7, reads EAGVTQFPSHSVIEKGQTVTLRCDPISGHDNLYWYRRVMGKEIKFLLHFVKESKQDESGMPNNRFLAERTGGTYSTLKVQPAELEDSGVYFCASSQRSYEQYFGPGTRLTVT.

This sequence joins TRBV6-2 or TRBV6-3 and TRBJ2-7; TCRdb indicates TRBD1, and absent DNA this call remains unverified. There are 13 residues in the CDR3. Germline-derived CDR1 and CDR2 are MNHEY and SVGEGT. CDR3 residues: CASDPGRIYEQYF.

The V and J genes are TRBV4-3 and TRBJ2-7; the TCRdb call, TRBD1, lacks DNA for checking. Per germline, CDR1 LGHNA and CDR2 YSLEER. The length of the CDR3 is 14 residues. CDR3 sequence: CASSQGVGGYEQYF.

This chain connects TRBV6-5 to TRBJ2-1; TCRdb's D call, TRBD2, is unchecked because there is no DNA. CDR3 length: 15 residues. CDR1 and CDR2 (germline): MNHEY, SVGAGI. The CDR3 sequence is CASTLSGGPFNEQFF.

The chain has TRBV5-6 and TRBJ2-7. CDR1 and CDR2 from the germline V gene are SGHDT and YYEEEE. The CDR3 has 12 amino acids. The CDR3 sequence is CASSSGPYEQYF.

The rearrangement links TRBV28 to TRBJ2-7; TCRdb's assignment of TRBD1 cannot be checked, as there is no DNA. The CDR3 covers 15 residues. Germline CDR1 and CDR2: MDHEN and SYDVKM. CDR3 in amino acids: CASSFRQGYSYEQYF.

The genes are TRBV5-1 and TRBJ2-7; lacking DNA, the TRBD1 call made by TCRdb goes unchecked. CDR1 and CDR2 (germline): SGHRS, YFSETQ. The CDR3 length is 15 residues. This chain's CDR3 is CASSLAGTGSYEQYF.

CDR3 amino acids: CSAKPWGDSDEQYF. The genes are TRBV20-1 and TRBJ2-7; TCRdb proposes TRBD2, but this gene call is untestable without DNA. This CDR3 has 14 residues. The V gene's germline CDR1 is DFQATT and CDR2 SNEGSKA (reference sequence).

The V and J genes are TRBV9 and TRBJ2-7; the TRBD1 assignment by TCRdb is unverifiable without DNA. The CDR3 spans 15 residues. Germline values: CDR1 SGDLS, CDR2 YYNGEE. The CDR3 spells CASSYIGTGSDEQYF.

The rearrangement links TRBV21-1 to TRBJ2-5; no DNA is available, so the TRBD2 call from TCRdb remains unchecked. TRBV21-1 is an annotated pseudogene. There are 15 residues in the CDR3. CDR3 in amino acids: CASSVPGLNEETQYF.

This clonotype is labeled medium-sized (0.01 to 0.1%) based on frequency. This chain links TRBV4-2 with TRBJ2-3; TCRdb's D gene call, TRBD2, goes unchecked for lack of DNA. There are 15 residues in the CDR3. The germline V gene has CDR1 LGHNA and CDR2 YNFKEQ. The chain's CDR3 is CASSQAEGSTDTQYF.

The chain couples TRBV6-2 or TRBV6-3 to TRBJ2-7; TCRdb picks TRBD2, but there is no DNA to check that call. The germline V gene encodes CDR1 MNHEY and CDR2 SVGEGT. The CDR3 is made up of 19 amino acids. The CDR3 sequence: CASTNSPGLAGGPLYEQYF.

The V gene is TRBV15, the J gene TRBJ2-7; TCRdb outputs TRBD2, but without DNA this stays unchecked. Germline V lookup: CDR1 LNHNV, CDR2 YYDKDF (reference sequence). The CDR3 contains 15 residues. The CDR3 reads CATSREAAATYEQYF. Using reference TRBV15 and TRBJ2-7 for the parts outside the CDR3, the full variable domain is DAMVIQNPRYQVTQFGKPVTLSCSQTLNHNVMYWYQQKSSQAPKLLFHYYDKDFNNEADTPDNFQSRRPNTSFCFLDIRSPGLGDTAMYLCATSREAAATYEQYFGPGTRLTVT.

The V call is TRBV3-1, the J call TRBJ1-2; no DNA is available, so the TRBD1 call from TCRdb remains unchecked. The CDR3 loop spans 15 amino acids. Germline assignment: CDR1 LGHDT and CDR2 YNNKEL (reference sequence). Here the CDR3 reads CASRRGTAEYYGYTF.

This rearrangement joins TRBV29-1 to TRBJ2-1; the TCRdb D gene call, TRBD1, has no DNA to confirm it. Per germline, CDR1 SQVTM and CDR2 ANQGSEA. This CDR3 is built from 13 residues. CDR3 protein: CGSNGGTYNEQFF.

This chain connects TRBV14 to TRBJ2-1; the TCRdb D gene call, TRBD2, has no DNA to confirm it. CDR3 length: 14 amino acids. CDR1 SGHDN and CDR2 FVKESK come from the germline V gene. CDR3 loop: CASSPATSYNEQFF.

The V call is TRBV7-3, the J call TRBJ1-2. Germline V gives CDR1 SGHTA, CDR2 FQGTGA. This CDR3 spans 15 amino acids. The CDR3 reads CASSLSPSVDYGYTF.

The V call is TRBV28, the J call TRBJ2-1; lacking DNA, the TRBD2 call made by TCRdb goes unchecked. Germline V gene sequence: CDR1 MDHEN, CDR2 SYDVKM. This CDR3 is built from 16 residues. CDR3 protein: CASSTRRAGPRNEQFF. Using reference TRBV28 and TRBJ2-1 for the parts outside the CDR3, the full variable domain is DVKVTQSSRYLVKRTGEKVFLECVQDMDHENMFWYRQDPGLGLRLIYFSYDVKMKEKGDIPEGYSVSREKKERFSLILESASTNQTSMYLCASSTRRAGPRNEQFFGPGTRLTVL.

The chain links TRBV7-2 to TRBJ2-3. The germline V gene has CDR1 SGHTA and CDR2 FQGNSA. CDR3 length: 13 amino acids. CDR3 region: CASTFTDTDTQYF.

This sequence joins TRBV11-3 and TRBJ2-1; lacking DNA, the TRBD1 call made by TCRdb goes unchecked. The CDR3 is 15 amino acids. Germline lookup yields CDR1 SGHNT and CDR2 YENEEA. CDR3 sequence: CASSSRDERTADQFF.

The rearrangement links TRBV7-8 to TRBJ1-6. Germline V gene data show CDR1 as SGHVS and CDR2 as FQNEAQ. The CDR3 runs to 16 residues. The CDR3 sequence: CASRTGGPNYNSPLHF.

The chain employs TRBV20-1 and TRBJ2-7; TCRdb's assignment of TRBD1 cannot be checked, as there is no DNA. The CDR3 runs to 14 residues. Germline-derived CDR1 and CDR2 are DFQATT and SNEGSKA (reference sequence). CDR3 region: CSARDSQGVYEQYF.

The chain links TRBV25-1 to TRBJ1-1. This CDR3 is built from 17 residues. Germline CDR1 is MGHDK and CDR2 is SYGVNS. CDR3 region: CASSEYYPDGGDTEAFF.

The chain recombines TRBV5-1 with TRBJ1-1. This CDR3 region has 14 residues. Per germline, CDR1 SGHRS and CDR2 YFSETQ. CDR3 in amino acids: CASSSAGRVTEAFF.